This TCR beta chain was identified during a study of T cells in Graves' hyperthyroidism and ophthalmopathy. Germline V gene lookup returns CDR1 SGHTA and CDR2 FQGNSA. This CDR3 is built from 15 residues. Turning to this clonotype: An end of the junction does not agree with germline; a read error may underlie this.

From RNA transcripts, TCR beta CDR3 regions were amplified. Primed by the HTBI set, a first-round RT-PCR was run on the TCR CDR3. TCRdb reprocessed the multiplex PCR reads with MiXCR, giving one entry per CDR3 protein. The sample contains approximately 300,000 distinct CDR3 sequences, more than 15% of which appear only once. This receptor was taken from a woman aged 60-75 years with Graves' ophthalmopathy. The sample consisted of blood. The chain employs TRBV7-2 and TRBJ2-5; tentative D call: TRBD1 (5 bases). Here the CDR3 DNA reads TGTGCCAGCAGCGTAGCTCCTAAAGGGGAAGAGACCCAGTACTTC. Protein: CASSVAPKGEETQYF.